The text below deals with one TCR beta chain. Its antigen is undetermined. This sample is part of a study of cytomegalovirus exposure and HLA in healthy donors. Study-level background: Roughly four fifths of 398 genotyped donors fell in the Caucasian-associated ancestry cluster.

In the PCR, 60 Vbeta and 13 Jbeta primers were used. Sequenced by immunoSEQ multiplex PCR; TCRdb stores in-frame clones only, minus some. This sample has about 170,000 clones, with approximately 80% found just once. The CDR3 covers 13 residues. Germline CDR1 is SQVTM and CDR2 is ANQGSEA. V lost 4 bases, J lost 4 bases, and 13 bases lay in between. General study points: Later analysis revealed greater clonal expansion in HLA-associated TCR beta chains than in equally common others.

Sequencing was performed on PBMCs. The receptor was isolated from a woman aged 45-60 years in good health and CMV-seropositive. V is TRBV29-1 and J is TRBJ1-2; possible D gene TRBD1, 6 bases. The DNA for the CDR3 is TGCAGCGTTGTTGGACAGACAGTCTATGGCTACACCTTC. Protein: CSVVGQTVYGYTF.